Following are 8 T cell receptor beta chains from one sample sequenced in a study of cytomegalovirus exposure and HLA in healthy donors. PCR amplification relied on 60 Vbeta primers (plus 13 Jbeta primers). TCRdb's table, derived via immunoSEQ multiplex PCR, lists solely in-frame clones and lacks some. The data hold around 150,000 clones, with 80% observed a single time. Sequencing input: PBMCs. Receptors were obtained from a man aged 25-45 years in good health and CMV-seronegative.

Notes on this clone: The junction shows a germline mismatch at one end, possibly a read error. This rearrangement joins TRBV7-9 to TRBJ2-3, with a possible D match to TRBD1 (5 bases). CDR3 length: 16 amino acids. CDR1 is SEHNR and CDR2 is FQNEAQ in the germline V gene (reference sequence). CDR3 sequence reads: CSSSPRQGGLTDTQYF. CDR3 bases: TGTTCCAGCAGCCCTCGTCAGGGTGGGTTGACAGATACGCAGTATTTT.

A few counts support this clone. V usage is TRBV10-3 and J usage is TRBJ1-2, with 7 bases identical to TRBD1. Trimming cost V 6 bases and J 3 bases; bases outside gene matches: 4. The germline CDR1 and CDR2 sequences are ENHRY and SYGVKD. The CDR3 sequence is 13 residues long. CDR3: CAISGTDHYGYTF. The CDR3, as DNA: TGTGCCATCAGCGGGACAGACCACTATGGCTACACCTTC.

The chain couples TRBV9 to TRBJ1-1; tentatively, D is TRBD1 (5 bases). The V end was cut by 4 bases, the J end by 4 bases, with 17 bases between. Per germline, CDR1 SGDLS and CDR2 YYNGEE. The CDR3 totals 15 residues. The CDR3 region has the DNA TGTGCCAGCAGCCCAGAATGGGGGGTCAGCACTGAAGCTTTCTTT. It encodes CASSPEWGVSTEAFF.

The chain is built from TRBV30 and TRBJ1-2; D is ambiguous. The CDR3 consists of 11 residues. Germline V gene lookup returns CDR1 GTSNPN and CDR2 SVGIG (reference sequence). Between the trimmed V and J ends, which lost 5 bases and 8 bases, there was a span of 12 bases. For the CDR3, the DNA is TGTGCCTGGCTGGGAGGTTTGGGCTACACCTTC. Translated: CAWLGGLGYTF.

V is TRBV5-1 and J is TRBJ2-1; unclear D gene. The CDR3 is 16 amino acids. Per the germline V gene, CDR1 is SGHRS and CDR2 is YFSETQ. Trimming pared 0 bases from V and 8 bases from J, leaving 18 bases between. In nucleotides, the CDR3 is TGCGCCAGCAGCTTGGTCCATTCTTTGGCTTTCGATGAGCAGTTCTTC. This codes for CASSLVHSLAFDEQFF.

This clone was counted a single time. The chain is built from TRBV19 and TRBJ1-5; D is unresolved. The germline CDR1 and CDR2 sequences are LNHDA and SQIVND (reference sequence). Trimming removed 6 bases from V and 7 bases from J, with 10 bases in between. The CDR3 runs to 12 residues. The CDR3 sequence: CASRGGHQPQHF. The CDR3 coding sequence is TGTGCCAGTAGGGGAGGGCACCAGCCCCAGCATTTT. Supplemented by reference TRBV19 and TRBJ1-5, the full variable domain reads DGGITQSPKYLFRKEGQNVTLSCEQNLNHDAMYWYRQDPGQGLRLIYYSQIVNDFQKGDIAEGYSVSREKKESFPLTVTSAQKNPTAFYLCASRGGHQPQHFGDGTRLSIL.

The rearrangement links TRBV5-6 to TRBJ2-7, with 8 bases identical to TRBD2. Germline values: CDR1 SGHDT, CDR2 YYEEEE. J lost 4 bases, V lost 0 bases, and 6 bases had no gene match. The CDR3 loop spans 15 amino acids. CDR3 bases: TGTGCCAGCAGCTTGGTTGCGGGAGGTATGTACGAGCAGTACTTC. It yields the protein CASSLVAGGMYEQYF.

V is TRBV28 and J is TRBJ1-1; D gene ambiguous. CDR1 MDHEN and CDR2 SYDVKM come from the germline V gene. The V gene lost 6 bases and the J gene lost 1 base, with 3 bases spanning the gap. The CDR3 runs to 11 residues. This CDR3 reads CASSRNTEAFF. CDR3 DNA: TGTGCCAGCAGCCGGAACACTGAAGCTTTCTTT.